These T cell receptor beta chains were read from a single sample in a study of cytomegalovirus exposure and HLA in healthy donors. TCRdb keeps only in-frame clones here, not all; method: immunoSEQ multiplex PCR. The profile covers tens of thousands of clones, with 70% to 90% appearing a single time and 3% to 4% taken by the ten largest. Sequenced sample: PBMCs. The receptors derive from a woman aged 18-29 years in good health and CMV-seropositive. CDR3s include the opening cysteine and the closing phenylalanine or tryptophan. D genes are given only for firm matches. Clone size is not always given. Where it is, it says once, few, many or a class for expanded clones.

D gene: TRBD1; clone size: -; J gene: TRBJ2-7; V gene: TRBV30; CDR3 DNA: TGTGCCTGGAGTGCCATAGGCTCCACATCCGGGACAGAACCCTACGAGCAGTACTTC; CDR3 protein: CAWSAIGSTSGTEPYEQYF
D gene: -; clone size: -; J gene: TRBJ2-1; V gene: TRBV7-7; CDR3 DNA: TGTGCCCCCCCCCGGCGGGGGCTCACCTCCTACAATGAGCAGTTCTTC; CDR3 protein: CAPPRRGLTSYNEQFF
D gene: -; clone size: -; J gene: TRBJ2-7; V gene: TRBV27; CDR3 DNA: TGTGCCAGCAGTTTAGGGCCGGAGCAGTACTTC; CDR3 protein: CASSLGPEQYF
D gene: -; clone size: -; J gene: TRBJ1-2; V gene: TRBV2; CDR3 DNA: TGTGCCACCCTAATAACAGGGCACGGGACCGCTAACTATGGCTACACCTTC; CDR3 protein: CATLITGHGTANYGYTF
D gene: TRBD2; clone size: -; J gene: TRBJ2-3; V gene: TRBV4-2; CDR3 DNA: TGTGCCAGCAGCCAAGATCGAGCGGGAGGGACCACAGATACGCAGTATTTT; CDR3 protein: CASSQDRAGGTTDTQYF
D gene: TRBD2; clone size: once; J gene: TRBJ2-5; V gene: TRBV11-2; CDR3 DNA: TGTGCCAGCAGCTCCCTTCTAGCGGGGGTGGAAAGAGAAGAGACCCAGTACTTC; CDR3 protein: CASSSLLAGVEREETQYF
D gene: -; clone size: -; J gene: TRBJ1-5; V gene: TRBV28; CDR3 DNA: TGTGCCAGCAGTCTATTCGACAGATTCAATCAGCCCCAGCATTTT; CDR3 protein: CASSLFDRFNQPQHF
D gene: TRBD1; clone size: -; J gene: TRBJ1-6; V gene: TRBV6-5; CDR3 DNA: TGTGCCAGCCGGGACAGCTCCTATAATTCACCCCTCCACTTT; CDR3 protein: CASRDSSYNSPLHF
D gene: -; clone size: -; J gene: TRBJ1-2; V gene: TRBV28; CDR3 DNA: TGTGCCAGCAGTTTATTTAGTGTAACCTATGGCTACACCTTC; CDR3 protein: CASSLFSVTYGYTF
D gene: -; clone size: -; J gene: TRBJ1-2; V gene: TRBV6-5; CDR3 DNA: TGTGCCAGCAGTGATCTATTATTGAACTATGGCTACACCTTC; CDR3 protein: CASSDLLLNYGYTF
D gene: TRBD2; clone size: once; J gene: TRBJ2-1; V gene: TRBV27; CDR3 DNA: TGTGCCAGCAGTTTATCAAGGGCGGGCGGGAGCGTCCTATTGTATGAGCAGTTCTTC; CDR3 protein: CASSLSRAGGSVLLYEQFF
D gene: TRBD1; clone size: -; J gene: TRBJ1-1; V gene: TRBV5-6; CDR3 DNA: TGTGCCAGCAGCCGGTACGGGACAGGGTCGGCTGAAGCTTTCTTT; CDR3 protein: CASSRYGTGSAEAFF
D gene: TRBD1; clone size: -; J gene: TRBJ1-1; V gene: TRBV6-6; CDR3 DNA: TGTGCCAGCACGGACAGGGCCCAGAACACTGAAGCTTTCTTT; CDR3 protein: CASTDRAQNTEAFF
D gene: TRBD1; clone size: -; J gene: TRBJ2-3; V gene: TRBV29-1; CDR3 DNA: TGCAGCGTTGGGACAGGTCGAGGCACAGATACGCAGTATTTT; CDR3 protein: CSVGTGRGTDTQYF
D gene: -; clone size: -; J gene: TRBJ2-7; V gene: TRBV10-3; CDR3 DNA: TGTGCCATCAGGGAGACAGGTGACTACGAGCAGTACTTC; CDR3 protein: CAIRETGDYEQYF
D gene: -; clone size: -; J gene: TRBJ2-3; V gene: TRBV6-6; CDR3 DNA: TGTGCCAGCAGTTCAGGGACAGATACGCAGTATTTT; CDR3 protein: CASSSGTDTQYF
D gene: -; clone size: -; J gene: TRBJ2-7; V gene: TRBV5-1; CDR3 DNA: TGCGCCAGCAGGGAGGTAGGGGAGCAGTACTTC; CDR3 protein: CASREVGEQYF
D gene: -; clone size: -; J gene: TRBJ2-1; V gene: TRBV6-5; CDR3 DNA: TGTGCCAGCAGTCCGCACTTAACTAATACTGGGTTCTTC; CDR3 protein: CASSPHLTNTGFF
D gene: TRBD1; clone size: -; J gene: TRBJ1-2; V gene: TRBV6-1; CDR3 DNA: TGTGCCAGCAGTGTTGACACAGGGGTAGCTCGGGGCTACACCTTC; CDR3 protein: CASSVDTGVARGYTF
D gene: -; clone size: -; J gene: TRBJ2-3; V gene: TRBV15; CDR3 DNA: TGTGCCACCAGTGGCCAGGAGGGTGGGATAGATACGCAGTATTTT; CDR3 protein: CATSGQEGGIDTQYF
D gene: -; clone size: -; J gene: TRBJ2-6; V gene: TRBV10-3; CDR3 DNA: TGTGCCATCAGTGACGCGGGGGCCAACGTCCTGACTTTC; CDR3 protein: CAISDAGANVLTF
D gene: TRBD1; clone size: -; J gene: TRBJ1-4; V gene: TRBV15; CDR3 DNA: TGTGCCACCAGTCTCAGGGGCTGGACAGGGGGCCGAGAAAAACTGTTTTTT; CDR3 protein: CATSLRGWTGGREKLFF
D gene: -; clone size: -; J gene: TRBJ1-3; V gene: TRBV6-6; CDR3 DNA: TGTGCCAGCAGTTACTCCAACTACACCATATATTTT; CDR3 protein: CASSYSNYTIYF
D gene: TRBD2; clone size: -; J gene: TRBJ2-1; V gene: TRBV6-1; CDR3 DNA: TGTGCCAGCAGTGTTGGGCTAGCGGGGGGACGCTCCTACAATGAGCAGTTCTTC; CDR3 protein: CASSVGLAGGRSYNEQFF
D gene: -; clone size: -; J gene: TRBJ2-4; V gene: TRBV9; CDR3 DNA: TGTGCCAGCAGCACCCCCCCAGTAGCCAAAAACATTCAGTACTTC; CDR3 protein: CASSTPPVAKNIQYF
D gene: TRBD1; clone size: -; J gene: TRBJ1-6; V gene: TRBV5-4; CDR3 DNA: TGTGCCAGCAGCTTAAACAGGGGGACCTATAATTCACCCCTCCACTTT; CDR3 protein: CASSLNRGTYNSPLHF
D gene: TRBD2; clone size: -; J gene: TRBJ2-3; V gene: TRBV30; CDR3 DNA: TGTGCCTGGAGGCGACTAGCGTTCACAGATACGCAGTATTTT; CDR3 protein: CAWRRLAFTDTQYF
D gene: -; clone size: -; J gene: TRBJ1-5; V gene: TRBV6-1; CDR3 DNA: TGTGCCAGCAGTGAAGCGTTGGACAGACGATATCAGCCCCAGCATTTT; CDR3 protein: CASSEALDRRYQPQHF
D gene: -; clone size: -; J gene: TRBJ1-5; V gene: TRBV6-1; CDR3 DNA: TGTGCCAGCAGTGATCGCCGCTATAGCAATCAGCCCCAGCATTTT; CDR3 protein: CASSDRRYSNQPQHF
D gene: -; clone size: -; J gene: TRBJ1-4; V gene: TRBV27; CDR3 DNA: TGTGCCAGCAGACTAATACAGGGAGGGGAGGAAAAACTGTTTTTT; CDR3 protein: CASRLIQGGEEKLFF
D gene: -; clone size: -; J gene: TRBJ2-3; V gene: TRBV6-5; CDR3 DNA: TGTGCCAGCAGGGACAAGAGCACAGATACGCAGTATTTT; CDR3 protein: CASRDKSTDTQYF
D gene: -; clone size: -; J gene: TRBJ1-3; V gene: TRBV19; CDR3 DNA: TGTGCCAGTAGTATAGTCCGCGGGGCCGTCTCTGGAAACACCATATATTTT; CDR3 protein: CASSIVRGAVSGNTIYF
D gene: TRBD1; clone size: -; J gene: TRBJ2-7; V gene: TRBV7-9; CDR3 DNA: TGTGCCAGCAGCCCCCGGGACAGCACCTACGAGCAGTACTTC; CDR3 protein: CASSPRDSTYEQYF
D gene: -; clone size: -; J gene: TRBJ2-5; V gene: TRBV7-9; CDR3 DNA: TGTGCCAGCAGCTCGGACAGTACCTTCCAAGAGACCCAGTACTTC; CDR3 protein: CASSSDSTFQETQYF
D gene: -; clone size: -; J gene: TRBJ2-7; V gene: TRBV7-2; CDR3 DNA: TGTGCCAGCAGCACGGGACTGCTGGAGCAGTACTTC; CDR3 protein: CASSTGLLEQYF
D gene: TRBD2; clone size: -; J gene: TRBJ2-7; V gene: TRBV19; CDR3 DNA: TGTGCCAGTAGTATGGCTAGCGGCTCCTACGAGCAGTACTTC; CDR3 protein: CASSMASGSYEQYF
D gene: -; clone size: -; J gene: TRBJ2-1; V gene: TRBV7-2; CDR3 DNA: TGTGCCAGCAGCCCCGATTCCAGGGACACCCTCTACAATGAGCAGTTCTTC; CDR3 protein: CASSPDSRDTLYNEQFF
D gene: -; clone size: -; J gene: TRBJ1-5; V gene: TRBV27; CDR3 DNA: TGTGCCAGCAGTTTAGGGGGGGGTCAGCCCCAGCATTTT; CDR3 protein: CASSLGGGQPQHF
D gene: -; clone size: -; J gene: TRBJ1-3; V gene: TRBV15; CDR3 DNA: TGTGCCACCAGCAGAGATAAGGGGGTCGGTGGAAACACCATATATTTT; CDR3 protein: CATSRDKGVGGNTIYF
D gene: -; clone size: -; J gene: TRBJ1-5; V gene: TRBV6-1; CDR3 DNA: TGTGCCAGCAGTGAAGGCGGGGCGTTAGATCAGCCCCAGCATTTT; CDR3 protein: CASSEGGALDQPQHF
D gene: TRBD2; clone size: -; J gene: TRBJ2-3; V gene: TRBV2; CDR3 DNA: TGTGCCAGCAGTGATGCCGGGGGGGCGACAGATACGCAGTATTTT; CDR3 protein: CASSDAGGATDTQYF
D gene: -; clone size: -; J gene: TRBJ2-3; V gene: TRBV4-2; CDR3 DNA: TGTGCCAGCAGCCAAGATGCGGCAGATACGCAGTATTTT; CDR3 protein: CASSQDAADTQYF